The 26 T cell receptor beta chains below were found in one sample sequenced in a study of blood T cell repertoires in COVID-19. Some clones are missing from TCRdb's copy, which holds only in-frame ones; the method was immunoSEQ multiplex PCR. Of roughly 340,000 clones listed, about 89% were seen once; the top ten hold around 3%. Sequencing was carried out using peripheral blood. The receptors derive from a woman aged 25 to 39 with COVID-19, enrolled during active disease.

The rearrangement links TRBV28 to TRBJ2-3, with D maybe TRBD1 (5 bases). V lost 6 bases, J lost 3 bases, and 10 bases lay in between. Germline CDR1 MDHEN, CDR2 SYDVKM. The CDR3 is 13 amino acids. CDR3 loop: CASRPQGTDTQYF. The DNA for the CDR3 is TGTGCCAGCAGGCCTCAGGGAACAGATACGCAGTATTTT. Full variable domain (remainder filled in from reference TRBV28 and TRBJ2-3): DVKVTQSSRYLVKRTGEKVFLECVQDMDHENMFWYRQDPGLGLRLIYFSYDVKMKEKGDIPEGYSVSREKKERFSLILESASTNQTSMYLCASRPQGTDTQYFGPGTRLTVL.

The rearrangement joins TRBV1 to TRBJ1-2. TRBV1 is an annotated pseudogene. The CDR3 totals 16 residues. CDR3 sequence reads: CTSSQDPGGFNYGYTF. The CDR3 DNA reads TGCACCAGCAGCCAAGATCCGGGGGGTTTTAACTATGGCTACACCTTC.

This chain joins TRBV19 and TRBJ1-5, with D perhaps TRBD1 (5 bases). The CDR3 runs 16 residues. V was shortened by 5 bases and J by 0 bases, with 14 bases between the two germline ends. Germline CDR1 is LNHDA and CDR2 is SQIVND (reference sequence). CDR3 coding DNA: TGTGCCAGTAGTCGCGACAGCTCCTATAGCAATCAGCCCCAGCATTTT. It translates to CASSRDSSYSNQPQHF.

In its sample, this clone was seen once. In DNA, the CDR3 is TGTGCCAGCAGGCGGTACTCGGGGGATGAGCAGTTCTTC. Its protein is CASRRYSGDEQFF. The chain couples TRBV6-4 to TRBJ2-1; tentatively, D is TRBD2 (6 bases). This CDR3 is built from 13 residues. CDR1 and CDR2 from the germline V gene are MRHNA and SNTAGT. Trimming cost V 6 bases and J 8 bases, with 14 bases left between them.

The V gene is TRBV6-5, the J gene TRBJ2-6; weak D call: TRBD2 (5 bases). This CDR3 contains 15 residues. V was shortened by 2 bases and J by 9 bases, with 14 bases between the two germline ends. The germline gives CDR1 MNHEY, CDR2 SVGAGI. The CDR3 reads CASSYRLAGDNVLTF. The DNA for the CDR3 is TGTGCCAGCAGTTACCGTCTGGCGGGCGACAACGTCCTGACTTTC.

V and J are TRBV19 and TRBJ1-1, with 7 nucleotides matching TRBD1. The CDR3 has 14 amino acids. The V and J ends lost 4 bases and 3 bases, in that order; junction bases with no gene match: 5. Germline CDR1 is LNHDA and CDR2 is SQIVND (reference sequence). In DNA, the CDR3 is TGTGCCAGTAGTAGGGGAGACAGGGACACTGAAGCTTTCTTT. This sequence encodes CASSRGDRDTEAFF.

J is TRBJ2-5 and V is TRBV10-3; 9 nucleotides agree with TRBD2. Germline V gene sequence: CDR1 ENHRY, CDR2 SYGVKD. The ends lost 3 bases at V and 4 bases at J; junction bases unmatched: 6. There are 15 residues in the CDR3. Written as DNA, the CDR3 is TGTGCCATCAGTGATGCGGGAGGGCCGGGAGAGACCCAGTACTTC. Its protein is CAISDAGGPGETQYF.

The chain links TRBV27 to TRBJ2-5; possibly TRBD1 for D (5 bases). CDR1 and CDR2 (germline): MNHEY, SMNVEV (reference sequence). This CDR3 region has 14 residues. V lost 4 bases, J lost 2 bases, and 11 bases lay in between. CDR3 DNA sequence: TGTGCCAGCAGTTCCCTCCAGGGACAAGAGACCCAGTACTTC. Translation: CASSSLQGQETQYF.

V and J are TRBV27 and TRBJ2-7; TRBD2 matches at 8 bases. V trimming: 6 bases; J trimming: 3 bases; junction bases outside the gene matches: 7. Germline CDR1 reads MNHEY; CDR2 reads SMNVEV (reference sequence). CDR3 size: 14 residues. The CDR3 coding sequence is TGTGCCAGCAGCGGACGGGGGGGACACTACGAGCAGTACTTC. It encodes CASSGRGGHYEQYF.

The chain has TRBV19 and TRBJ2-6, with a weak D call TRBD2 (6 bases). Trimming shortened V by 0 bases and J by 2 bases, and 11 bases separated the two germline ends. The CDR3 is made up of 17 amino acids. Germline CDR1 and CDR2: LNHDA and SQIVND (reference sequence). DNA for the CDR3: TGTGCCAGTAGTATAGAGGGCCCGGGGGCTGGGGCCAACGTCCTGACTTTC. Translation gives CASSIEGPGAGANVLTF.

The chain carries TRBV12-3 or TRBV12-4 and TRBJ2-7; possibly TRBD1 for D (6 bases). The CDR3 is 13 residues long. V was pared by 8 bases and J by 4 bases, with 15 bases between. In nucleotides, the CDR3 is TGTGCCAGCGCCGCGACAGGTCCATACGAGCAGTACTTC. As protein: CASAATGPYEQYF.

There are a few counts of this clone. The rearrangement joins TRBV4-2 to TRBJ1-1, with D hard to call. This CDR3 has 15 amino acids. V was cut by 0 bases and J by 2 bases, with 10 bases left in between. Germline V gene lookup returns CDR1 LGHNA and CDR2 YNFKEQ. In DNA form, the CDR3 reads TGTGCCAGCAGCCAAGATCTCTTTCCTAACACTGAAGCTTTCTTT. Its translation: CASSQDLFPNTEAFF.

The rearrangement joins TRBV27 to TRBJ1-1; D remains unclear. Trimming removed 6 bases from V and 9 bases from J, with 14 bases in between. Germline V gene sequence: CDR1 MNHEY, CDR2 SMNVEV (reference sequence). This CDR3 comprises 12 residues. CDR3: CASSSEVSQAFF. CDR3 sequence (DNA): TGTGCCAGCAGCTCGGAGGTCTCCCAAGCTTTCTTT.

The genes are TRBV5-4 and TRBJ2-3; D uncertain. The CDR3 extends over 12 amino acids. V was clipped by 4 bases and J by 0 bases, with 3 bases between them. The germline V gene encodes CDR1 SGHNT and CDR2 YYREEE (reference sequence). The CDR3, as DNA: TGTGCCAGCAGCCAAAGCACAGATACGCAGTATTTT. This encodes CASSQSTDTQYF.

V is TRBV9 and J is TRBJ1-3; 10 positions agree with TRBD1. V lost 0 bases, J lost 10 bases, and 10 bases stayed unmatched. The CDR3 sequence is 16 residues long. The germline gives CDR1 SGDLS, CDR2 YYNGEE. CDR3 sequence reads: CASSVATPGTGVTIYF. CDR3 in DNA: TGTGCCAGCAGCGTAGCTACCCCCGGGACAGGGGTAACCATATATTTT.

CDR3 nucleotide sequence: TGTGCCAGCAGTTCAGGTCCGAACTATGGCTACACCTTC. Protein: CASSSGPNYGYTF. This chain links TRBV6-5 with TRBJ1-2; no reliable D call. The CDR3 sequence is 13 residues long. V lost 4 bases and J lost 2, with 8 bases in between. Per germline, CDR1 MNHEY and CDR2 SVGAGI.

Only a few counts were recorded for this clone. CDR3 sequence: CASSRGGTGELFF. Here the CDR3 DNA reads TGTGCCAGCAGCAGGGGAGGTACCGGGGAGCTGTTTTTT. The rearrangement joins TRBV7-2 to TRBJ2-2, with TRBD2 as a possible D gene (6 bases). This CDR3 has 13 amino acids. The ends were cut back, 5 bases at V and 5 bases at J, with 9 bases in the middle. Germline V gives CDR1 SGHTA, CDR2 FQGNSA.

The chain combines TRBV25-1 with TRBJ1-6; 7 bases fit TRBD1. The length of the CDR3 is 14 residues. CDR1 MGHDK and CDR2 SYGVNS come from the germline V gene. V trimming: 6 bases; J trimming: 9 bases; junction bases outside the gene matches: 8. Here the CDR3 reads CASSYGQVLSPLHF. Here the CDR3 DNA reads TGTGCCAGCAGCTACGGACAGGTTCTTTCACCCCTCCACTTT.

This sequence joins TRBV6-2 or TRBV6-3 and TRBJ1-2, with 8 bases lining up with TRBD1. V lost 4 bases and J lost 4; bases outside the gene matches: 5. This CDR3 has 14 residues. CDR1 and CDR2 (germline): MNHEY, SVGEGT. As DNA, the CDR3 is TGTGCCAGCAGTTTACAGGGGGATCCCTATGGCTACACCTTC. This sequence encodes CASSLQGDPYGYTF.

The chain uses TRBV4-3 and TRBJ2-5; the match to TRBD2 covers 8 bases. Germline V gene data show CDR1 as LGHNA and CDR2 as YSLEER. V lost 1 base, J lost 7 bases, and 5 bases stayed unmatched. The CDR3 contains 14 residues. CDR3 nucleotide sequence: TGCGCCAGCAGCCAAGCGGGGGGGCCGGGGACCCAGTACTTC. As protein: CASSQAGGPGTQYF.

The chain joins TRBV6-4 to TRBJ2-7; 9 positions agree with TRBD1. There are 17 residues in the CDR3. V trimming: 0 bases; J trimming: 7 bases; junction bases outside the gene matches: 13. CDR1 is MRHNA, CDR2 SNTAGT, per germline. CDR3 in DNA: TGTGCCAGCAGTGACTCGTATTTGTTTTGGACAGGGGTTGAGCAGTACGTC. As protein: CASSDSYLFWTGVEQYV.

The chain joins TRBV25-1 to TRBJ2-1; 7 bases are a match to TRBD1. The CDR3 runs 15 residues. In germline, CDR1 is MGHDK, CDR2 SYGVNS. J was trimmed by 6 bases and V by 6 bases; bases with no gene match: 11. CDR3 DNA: TGTGCCAGCAGCGCTAGGACAGGCAGGATCAATGAGCAGTTCTTC. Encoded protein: CASSARTGRINEQFF.

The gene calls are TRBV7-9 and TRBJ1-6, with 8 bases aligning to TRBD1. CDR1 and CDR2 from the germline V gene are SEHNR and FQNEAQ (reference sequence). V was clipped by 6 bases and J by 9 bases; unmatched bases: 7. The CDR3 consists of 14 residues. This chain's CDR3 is CASRPGTGSSPLHF. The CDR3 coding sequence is TGTGCCAGCAGACCCGGGACAGGTAGTTCACCCCTCCACTTT. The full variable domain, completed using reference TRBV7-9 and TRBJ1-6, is DTGVSQNPRHKITKRGQNVTFRCDPISEHNRLYWYRQTLGQGPEFLTYFQNEAQLEKSRLLSDRFSAERPKGSFSTLEIQRTEQGDSAMYLCASRPGTGSSPLHFGNGTRLTVT.

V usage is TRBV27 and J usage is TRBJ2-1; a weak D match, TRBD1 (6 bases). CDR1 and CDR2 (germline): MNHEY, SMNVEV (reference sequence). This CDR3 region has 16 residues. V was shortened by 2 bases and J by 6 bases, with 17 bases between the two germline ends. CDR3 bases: TGTGCCAGCAGTTTAGGCAGGGGCCATAGGAGCAATGAGCAGTTCTTC. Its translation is CASSLGRGHRSNEQFF.

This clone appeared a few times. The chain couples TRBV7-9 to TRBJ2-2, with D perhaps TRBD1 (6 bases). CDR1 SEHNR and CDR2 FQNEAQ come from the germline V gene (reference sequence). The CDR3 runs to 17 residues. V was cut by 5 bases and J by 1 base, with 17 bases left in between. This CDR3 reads CASSNLPGTRNTGELFF. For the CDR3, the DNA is TGTGCCAGCAGCAACCTTCCCGGGACAAGGAACACCGGGGAGCTGTTTTTT.

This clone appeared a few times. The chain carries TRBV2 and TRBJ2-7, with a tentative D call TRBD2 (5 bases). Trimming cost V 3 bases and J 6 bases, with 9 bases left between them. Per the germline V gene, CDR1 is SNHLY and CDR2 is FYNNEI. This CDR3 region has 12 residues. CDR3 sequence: CASSENAGEQYF. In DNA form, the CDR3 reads TGTGCCAGCAGTGAGAATGCGGGCGAGCAGTACTTC.